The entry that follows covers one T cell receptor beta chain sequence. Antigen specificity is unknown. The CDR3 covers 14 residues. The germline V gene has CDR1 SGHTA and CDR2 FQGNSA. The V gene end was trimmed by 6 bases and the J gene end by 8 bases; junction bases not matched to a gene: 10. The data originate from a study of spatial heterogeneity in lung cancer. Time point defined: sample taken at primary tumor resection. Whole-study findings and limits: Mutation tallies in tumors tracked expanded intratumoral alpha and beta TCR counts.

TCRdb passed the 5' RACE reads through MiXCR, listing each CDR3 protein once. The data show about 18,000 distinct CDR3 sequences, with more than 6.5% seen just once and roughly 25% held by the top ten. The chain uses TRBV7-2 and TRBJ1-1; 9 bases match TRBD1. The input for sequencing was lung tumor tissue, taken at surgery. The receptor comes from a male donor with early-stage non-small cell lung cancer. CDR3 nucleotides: TGTGCCAGCAGTAGCACAGGGGGCTCTGTCGAAGCTTTCTTT. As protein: CASSSTGGSVEAFF.